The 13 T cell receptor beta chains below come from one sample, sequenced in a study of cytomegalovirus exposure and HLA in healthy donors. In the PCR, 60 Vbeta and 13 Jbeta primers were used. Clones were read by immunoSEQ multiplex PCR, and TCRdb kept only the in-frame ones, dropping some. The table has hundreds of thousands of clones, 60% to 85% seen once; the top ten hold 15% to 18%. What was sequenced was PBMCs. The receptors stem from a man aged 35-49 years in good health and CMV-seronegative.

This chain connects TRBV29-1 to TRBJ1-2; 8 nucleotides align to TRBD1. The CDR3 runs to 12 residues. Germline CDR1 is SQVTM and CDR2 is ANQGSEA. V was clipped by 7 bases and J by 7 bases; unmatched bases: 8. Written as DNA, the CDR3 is TGCAGCGGCGGACAGGGCTCCCTTGGCTACACCTTC. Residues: CSGGQGSLGYTF. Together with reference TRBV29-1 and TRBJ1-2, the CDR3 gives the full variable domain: SAVISQKPSRDICQRGTSLTIQCQVDSQVTMMFWYRQQPGQSLTLIATANQGSEATYESGFVIDKFPISRPNLTFSTLTVSNMSPEDSSIYLCSGGQGSLGYTFGSGTRLTVV.

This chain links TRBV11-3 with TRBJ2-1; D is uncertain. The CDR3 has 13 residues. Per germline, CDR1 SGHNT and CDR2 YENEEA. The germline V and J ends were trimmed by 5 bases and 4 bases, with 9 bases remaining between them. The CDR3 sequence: CASSPRGYNEQFF. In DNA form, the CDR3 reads TGTGCCAGCAGCCCGCGTGGTTACAATGAGCAGTTCTTC.

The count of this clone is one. CDR3 nucleotide sequence: TGCGCCAGCACCCAGGACAGCACAAACTATGGCTACACCTTC. Protein product: CASTQDSTNYGYTF. The rearrangement joins TRBV5-1 to TRBJ1-2, with D perhaps TRBD1 (6 bases). V was shortened by 6 bases and J by 2 bases, with 14 bases between the two germline ends. The CDR3 has 14 amino acids. From germline, CDR1 is SGHRS and CDR2 YFSETQ. The whole variable domain, remainder taken from reference TRBV5-1 and TRBJ1-2, is KAGVTQTPRYLIKTRGQQVTLSCSPISGHRSVSWYQQTPGQGLQFLFEYFSETQRNKGNFPGRFSGRQFSNSRSEMNVSTLELGDSALYLCASTQDSTNYGYTFGSGTRLTVV.

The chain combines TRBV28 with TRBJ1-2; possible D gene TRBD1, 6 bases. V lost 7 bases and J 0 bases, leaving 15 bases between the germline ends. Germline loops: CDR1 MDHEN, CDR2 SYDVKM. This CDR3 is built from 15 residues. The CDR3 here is CASTLLTGSNYGYTF. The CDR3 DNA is TGTGCCAGCACCCTTTTGACAGGATCTAACTATGGCTACACCTTC.

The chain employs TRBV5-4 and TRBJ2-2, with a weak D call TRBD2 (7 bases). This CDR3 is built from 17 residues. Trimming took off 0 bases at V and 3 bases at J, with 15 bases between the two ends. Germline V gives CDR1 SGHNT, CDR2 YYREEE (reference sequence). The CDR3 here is CASSLAGGRGDTGELFF. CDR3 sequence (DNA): TGTGCCAGCAGCTTGGCCGGGGGGCGCGGTGACACCGGGGAGCTGTTTTTT.

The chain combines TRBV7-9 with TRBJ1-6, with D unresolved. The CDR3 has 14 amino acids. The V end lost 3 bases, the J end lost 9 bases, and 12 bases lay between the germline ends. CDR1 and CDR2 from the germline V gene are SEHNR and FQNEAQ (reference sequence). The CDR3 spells CASSFEDWSSPLHF. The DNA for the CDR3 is TGTGCCAGCAGCTTCGAGGATTGGTCTTCACCCCTCCACTTT.

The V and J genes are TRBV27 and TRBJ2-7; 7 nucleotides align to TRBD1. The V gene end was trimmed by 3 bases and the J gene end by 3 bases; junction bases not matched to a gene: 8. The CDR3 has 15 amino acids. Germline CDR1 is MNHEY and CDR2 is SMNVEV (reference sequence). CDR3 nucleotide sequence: TGTGCCAGCAGTTTTAAGGAAAGGGGGCTCTACGAGCAGTACTTC. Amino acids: CASSFKERGLYEQYF.

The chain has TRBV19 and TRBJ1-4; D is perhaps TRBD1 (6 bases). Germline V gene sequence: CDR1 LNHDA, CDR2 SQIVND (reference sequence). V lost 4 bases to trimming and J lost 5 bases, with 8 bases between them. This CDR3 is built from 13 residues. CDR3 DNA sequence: TGTGCCAGTAGTAGTCAGGGGAATGAAAAACTGTTTTTT. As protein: CASSSQGNEKLFF.

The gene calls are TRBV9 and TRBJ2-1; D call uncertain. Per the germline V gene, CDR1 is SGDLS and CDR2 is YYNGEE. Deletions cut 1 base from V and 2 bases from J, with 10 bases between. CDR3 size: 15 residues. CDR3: CASSVLASPYNEQFF. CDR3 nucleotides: TGTGCCAGCAGCGTATTGGCCAGTCCCTACAATGAGCAGTTCTTC.

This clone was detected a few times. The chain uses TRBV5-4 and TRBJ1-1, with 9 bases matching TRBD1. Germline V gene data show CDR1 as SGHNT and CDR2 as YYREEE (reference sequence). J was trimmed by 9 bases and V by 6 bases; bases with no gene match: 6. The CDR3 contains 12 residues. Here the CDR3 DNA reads TGTGCCAGCACACCGGGACAGGGTCAAGCTTTCTTT. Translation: CASTPGQGQAFF.

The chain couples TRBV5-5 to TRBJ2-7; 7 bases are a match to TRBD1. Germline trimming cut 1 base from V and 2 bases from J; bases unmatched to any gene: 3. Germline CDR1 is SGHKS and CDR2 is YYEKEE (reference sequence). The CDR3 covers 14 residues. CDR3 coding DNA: TGTGCCAGCAGCTTGTACAGGGGCGCCTACGAGCAGTACTTC. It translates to CASSLYRGAYEQYF. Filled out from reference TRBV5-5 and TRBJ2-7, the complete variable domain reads DAGVTQSPTHLIKTRGQQVTLRCSPISGHKSVSWYQQVLGQGPQFIFQYYEKEERGRGNFPDRFSARQFPNYSSELNVNALLLGDSALYLCASSLYRGAYEQYFGPGTRLTVT.

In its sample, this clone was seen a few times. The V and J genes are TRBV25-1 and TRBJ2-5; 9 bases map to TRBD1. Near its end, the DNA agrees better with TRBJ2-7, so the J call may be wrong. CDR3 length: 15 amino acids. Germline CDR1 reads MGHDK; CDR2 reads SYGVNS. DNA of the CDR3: TGTGCCAGCAGCCAGGACAGGGGCCCGTCCGGCGAGCAGTACTTC. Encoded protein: CASSQDRGPSGEQYF.

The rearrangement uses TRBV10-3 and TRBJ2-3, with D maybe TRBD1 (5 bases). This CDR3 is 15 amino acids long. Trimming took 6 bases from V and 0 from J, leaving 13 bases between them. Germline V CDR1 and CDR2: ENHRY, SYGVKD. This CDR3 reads CAIRGLTSSTDTQYF. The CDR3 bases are TGTGCCATCAGGGGGCTGACATCTAGCACAGATACGCAGTATTTT.